The following is a TCR beta chain sequence with its context. The target antigen is unknown. This sample stems from a study of cytomegalovirus exposure and HLA in healthy donors. Broader study findings: A later analysis by the authors found several of the most significant clusters apparently linked to common viral pathogens. Roughly uniform depth of sequencing across donors was assumed in presence/absence analyses.

The junction had 9 bases not matched to a gene; V was cut back by 10 bases and J by 0 bases. Germline CDR1 is MNHEY and CDR2 is SMNVEV (reference sequence). The CDR3 loop spans 16 amino acids. This PCR relied on a set of 60 Vbeta primers and 13 Jbeta primers. Clones were sequenced by immunoSEQ multiplex PCR, and TCRdb holds only the in-frame ones, with some missing. The sample carries approximately 140,000 clones, roughly 75% recorded once. J is TRBJ2-2 and V is TRBV27; 9 bases are shared with TRBD2. What was sequenced was PBMCs. The receptor comes from a man aged 40-49 years in good health and CMV-seronegative. CDR3 residues: CATRGAGGSNTGELFF. The CDR3 DNA reads as TGTGCCACCAGGGGGGCGGGGGGGTCGAACACCGGGGAGCTGTTTTTT.